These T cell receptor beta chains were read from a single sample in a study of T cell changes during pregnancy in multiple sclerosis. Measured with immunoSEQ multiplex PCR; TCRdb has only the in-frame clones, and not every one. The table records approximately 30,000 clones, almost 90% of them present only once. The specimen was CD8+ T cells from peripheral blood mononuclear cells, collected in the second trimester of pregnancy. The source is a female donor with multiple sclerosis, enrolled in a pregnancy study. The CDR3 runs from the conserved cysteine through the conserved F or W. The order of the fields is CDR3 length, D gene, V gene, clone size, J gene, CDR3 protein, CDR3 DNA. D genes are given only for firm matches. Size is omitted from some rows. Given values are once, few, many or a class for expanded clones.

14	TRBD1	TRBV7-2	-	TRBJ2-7	CASSLGDRGYEQYF	TGTGCCAGCAGCTTGGGGGACAGGGGTTACGAGCAGTACTTC
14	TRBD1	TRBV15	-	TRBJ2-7	CATSRGQGLMEQYF	TGTGCCACCAGCAGGGGACAGGGACTGATGGAGCAGTACTTC
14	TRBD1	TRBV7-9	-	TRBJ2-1	CASSLPQGTPAQFF	TGTGCCAGCAGCCTCCCACAGGGGACGCCCGCACAGTTCTTC
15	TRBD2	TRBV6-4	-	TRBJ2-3	CASSDSTSGPDTQYF	TGTGCCAGCAGTGACTCGACTAGCGGGCCAGATACGCAGTATTTT
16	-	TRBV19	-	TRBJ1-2	CASTSQHLEGVDGYTF	TGTGCCAGTACTTCACAACATCTGGAAGGGGTCGATGGCTACACCTTC
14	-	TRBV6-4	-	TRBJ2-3	CASSPTTSTDTQYF	TGTGCCAGCAGCCCCACTACTAGCACAGATACGCAGTATTTT
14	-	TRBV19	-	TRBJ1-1	CASYSRQLNTEAFF	TGTGCCAGCTATTCAAGACAGCTGAACACTGAAGCTTTCTTT
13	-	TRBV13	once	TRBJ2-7	CASSPPSRYEQYF	TGTGCCAGCAGCCCCCCTAGCCGCTACGAGCAGTACTTC
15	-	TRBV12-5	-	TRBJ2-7	CASGFLATGSYEQYF	TGTGCTAGTGGTTTTCTCGCGACAGGCTCCTACGAGCAGTACTTC
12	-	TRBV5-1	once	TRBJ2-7	CASSKDSREQYF	TGCGCCAGCAGTAAGGACAGCCGAGAGCAGTACTTC
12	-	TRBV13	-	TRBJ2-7	CASSFPGYEQYF	TGTGCCAGCAGCTTCCCAGGCTACGAGCAGTACTTC
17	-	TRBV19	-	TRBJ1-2	CASSIRVGAGANYGYTF	TGTGCCAGTAGTATCCGGGTCGGGGCAGGGGCTAACTATGGCTACACCTTC
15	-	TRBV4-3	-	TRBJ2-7	CASSQGTGTTYEQYF	TGCGCCAGCAGCCAAGGTACGGGAACTACCTACGAGCAGTACTTC
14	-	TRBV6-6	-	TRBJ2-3	CASSYDKSTDTQYF	TGTGCCAGCAGTTACGACAAGTCCACAGATACGCAGTATTTT
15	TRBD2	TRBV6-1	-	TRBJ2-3	CASSETSGGPDTQYF	TGTGCCAGCAGTGAGACTAGCGGGGGGCCAGATACGCAGTATTTT